Included here is one T cell receptor (beta chain) sequence, with context. Its cognate antigen is unknown. The CDR3 has 14 amino acids. Germline lookup yields CDR1 ENHRY and CDR2 SYGVKD. With 7 bases clipped from V and 4 bases from J, the junction kept 1 base outside the gene matches. PCR involved 60 Vbeta and 13 Jbeta primers. Clones were sequenced by immunoSEQ multiplex PCR, and TCRdb holds only the in-frame ones, with some missing. In total, the table holds 200,000 or so clones. The sample comes from a study of cytomegalovirus exposure and HLA in healthy donors. The study, taken as a whole, reports: Further analysis was carried out later, and it showed several of the most significant clusters appearing linked to common viral pathogens.

This sequence was found in a girl aged 2-10 years in good health and CMV-seropositive. The J gene is TRBJ2-1, the V gene TRBV10-3, with 13 positions matching TRBD2. The sequencing input was PBMCs. The CDR3 sequence is CAIMGLAGYNEQFF. The CDR3 nucleotides are TGTGCCATCATGGGACTAGCGGGGTACAATGAGCAGTTCTTC.